The rows below give T cell receptor beta chains drawn from one sample of a study of blood T cell repertoires in COVID-19. The data were produced by immunoSEQ multiplex PCR, yet TCRdb's version contains in-frame clones alone and is incomplete. The table has approximately 250,000 clones, approximately 90% seen once. The material sequenced was PBMCs or T cells enriched from blood (not recorded which). Source of these receptors: a woman aged 30 to 39 with acute COVID-19. The CDR3 runs from the conserved cysteine through the conserved F or W. A D gene is named only where the DNA matches it firmly.

CASSPGTSGIHEQYF	TRBD2	TRBV7-8	TRBJ2-7
CASSVGDLGYTF	.	TRBV9	TRBJ1-2
CASSPGGPTTDTQYF	.	TRBV5-1	TRBJ2-3
CSVGQGGPNTEAFF	TRBD1	TRBV29-1	TRBJ1-1
CASSSTWGAGVRNTQYF	.	TRBV28	TRBJ2-3
CASSLAGTYEQYF	TRBD2	TRBV7-8	TRBJ2-7
CASSRQGDTEAFF	TRBD1	TRBV5-8	TRBJ1-1
CATSRGTPNEQYF	.	TRBV24-1	TRBJ2-7
CASNPVFSYEQYF	.	TRBV2	TRBJ2-7
CASSGGFSGANVLTF	.	TRBV28	TRBJ2-6
CASSPSTGLTEAFF	.	TRBV3-1/TRBV3-2	TRBJ1-1
CASSPYTGGKAIQYF	TRBD1	TRBV14	TRBJ2-4
CASSLAGTPVDTEAFF	.	TRBV7-8	TRBJ1-1
CATGGDANTEAFF	.	TRBV10-3	TRBJ1-1
CASSIGGTPTEAFF	.	TRBV4-1	TRBJ1-1
CASRNRVQETQYF	.	TRBV27	TRBJ2-5
CASSFTSGRTDTQYF	TRBD2	TRBV28	TRBJ2-3
CASSYSTPANYGYTF	.	TRBV6-5	TRBJ1-2
CASSFPLKLAETYEQYF	TRBD2	TRBV7-2	TRBJ2-7
CASSIRWNTEAFF	.	TRBV19	TRBJ1-1
CASSLSAGAGELFF	.	TRBV28	TRBJ2-2
CASSKTGGGRETQYF	TRBD1	TRBV7-6	TRBJ2-5